These T cell receptor beta chains were read from a single sample in a study of blood T cell repertoires in COVID-19. The method was immunoSEQ multiplex PCR; TCRdb's version includes in-frame clones alone and lacks a portion of them. This table holds some 450,000 clones, 88% found once. The sequenced material came from peripheral blood. These receptors came from a woman in her fifties or sixties with COVID-19, enrolled during active disease. The CDR3 runs from the conserved cysteine through the conserved F or W. The D gene is left open where the match is weak. The size entry is marked missing in some rows and otherwise reads once, few, many or a size class.

CDR3 DNA | CDR3 protein | clone size | V gene | D gene | J gene
TGTGCCAGCAAAGAGGGGGCCGGCACCGGGGAGCTGTTTTTT | CASKEGAGTGELFF | once | TRBV3-1/TRBV3-2 | TRBD1 | TRBJ2-2
TGTGCCAGCAGGAGACAGCTCCTTAACTATGGCTACACCTTC | CASRRQLLNYGYTF | once | TRBV2 | NA | TRBJ1-2
TGTGCCAGCAGCATGACAGAAAGGGAGCTGTTTTTT | CASSMTERELFF | NA | TRBV6-2/TRBV6-3 | NA | TRBJ2-2
TGCGCCAGCAGCCAAGCAGGGCAGGGGGCCAGAGGTGAGCAGTTCTTC | CASSQAGQGARGEQFF | NA | TRBV4-1 | TRBD1 | TRBJ2-1
TGTGCCAGCAGCTCACCCGGGACAGATGAAGCTTTCTTT | CASSSPGTDEAFF | NA | TRBV7-2 | TRBD1 | TRBJ1-1
TGTGCCACCAGTGGCGGGCTCGGTACGCAGTATTTT | CATSGGLGTQYF | once | TRBV24-1 | NA | TRBJ2-3
TGCGCCAGCAGTGAGTTTCCGAATTCACCCCTCCACTTT | CASSEFPNSPLHF | NA | TRBV10-1 | NA | TRBJ1-6
TGTGCCAGCAGCCCGGGGACAGGGGGCTTGGCTAATGAAAAACTGTTTTTT | CASSPGTGGLANEKLFF | NA | TRBV28 | TRBD1 | TRBJ1-4
TGCAGCGTCGCCACGTCGGGAGCAGCCAAAAACATTCAGTACTTC | CSVATSGAAKNIQYF | NA | TRBV29-1 | NA | TRBJ2-4
TGTGCCTGGAGTAGGGGCAGTGGCTGGAACACTGAAGCTTTCTTT | CAWSRGSGWNTEAFF | NA | TRBV30 | NA | TRBJ1-1